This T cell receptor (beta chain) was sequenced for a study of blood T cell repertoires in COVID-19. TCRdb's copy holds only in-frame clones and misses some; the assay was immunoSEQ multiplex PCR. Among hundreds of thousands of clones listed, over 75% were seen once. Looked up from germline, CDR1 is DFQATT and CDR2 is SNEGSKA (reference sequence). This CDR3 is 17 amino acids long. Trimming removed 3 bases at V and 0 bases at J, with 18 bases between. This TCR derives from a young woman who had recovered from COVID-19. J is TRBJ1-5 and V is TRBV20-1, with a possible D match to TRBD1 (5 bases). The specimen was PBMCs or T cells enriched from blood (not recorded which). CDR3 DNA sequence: TGCAGTGCTAGTCCAGGACGACCAGGGCTTAGCAATCAGCCCCAGCATTTT. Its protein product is CSASPGRPGLSNQPQHF.